These T cell receptor beta chains were read from a single sample in a study of blood T cell repertoires in COVID-19. This table comes from immunoSEQ multiplex PCR, and its TCRdb copy is limited to in-frame clones, with some not included. The sample shows some 220,000 clones, around nine tenths of them seen only once. The sequenced sample consisted of peripheral blood. These receptors all stem from a woman between 18 and 29 years old who had recovered from COVID-19. The CDR3 runs from the conserved cysteine through the conserved F or W. The order of the fields is CDR3 protein, clone size, V gene, J gene. The size field is filled for only some rows; it gives once, few, many or a size class.

CASSPQVLVNTQYF	-	TRBV9	TRBJ2-3
CASSLAGDRSNQPQHF	-	TRBV5-6	TRBJ1-5
CASSYDRPGTYEQYF	-	TRBV6-5	TRBJ2-7
CASSNQLSGNTEAFF	once	TRBV21-1	TRBJ1-1
CASSAQGYEQYF	few	TRBV19	TRBJ2-7
CAVLWRTNEKLFF	few	TRBV30	TRBJ1-4
CASSPSYGYRGDDGYTF	-	TRBV18	TRBJ1-2
CASSARDRSSYNSPLHF	few	TRBV9	TRBJ1-6
CASSLGRGGARTEAFF	-	TRBV4-3	TRBJ1-1
CASSMGTGFQPQHF	-	TRBV19	TRBJ1-5
CASSPPLVSGYETQYF	-	TRBV5-6	TRBJ2-5
CASRPYRGVNSPLHF	-	TRBV21-1	TRBJ1-6
CASSIFQGGNEQFF	-	TRBV19	TRBJ2-1
CASSEDRGDITGELFF	-	TRBV5-6	TRBJ2-2
CASTTRGWGTEAFF	few	TRBV6-5	TRBJ1-1
CASSIGQPYEKLFF	-	TRBV19	TRBJ1-4
CASSELAGAQFF	-	TRBV6-1	TRBJ2-1
CASSFLPTGPNSPLHF	-	TRBV27	TRBJ1-6
CASTKVTTYEQYF	-	TRBV6-5	TRBJ2-7
CASSPRLNEQFF	-	TRBV6-5	TRBJ2-1
CASSQDTGANSPLHF	-	TRBV4-1	TRBJ1-6
CASLINRNTEAFF	once	TRBV6-5	TRBJ1-1
CASSYQGPQAQYF	-	TRBV6-2/TRBV6-3	TRBJ2-5
CASSSGSSYEQYF	-	TRBV12-3/TRBV12-4	TRBJ2-7
CASSTPRTGVYGYTF	few	TRBV19	TRBJ1-2
CAWSIGQLNQPQHF	-	TRBV30	TRBJ1-5
CASSSRGRSIGQPQHF	-	TRBV6-2/TRBV6-3	TRBJ1-5
CASSTDYRGLNEQFF	-	TRBV18	TRBJ2-1
CASTSAGFDEQYF	-	TRBV6-5	TRBJ2-7
CASSQGTSGIKETQYF	-	TRBV3-1/TRBV3-2	TRBJ2-5
CASSQEAGYSNQPQHF	few	TRBV4-2	TRBJ1-5
CSVHPRLAGDEQFF	-	TRBV29-1	TRBJ2-1
CASSARLAGDEQFF	-	TRBV9	TRBJ2-1
CASSESGESPLHF	-	TRBV10-1	TRBJ1-6
CASSLGDTSSPLHF	-	TRBV7-6	TRBJ1-6
CATSNDRGNTGELFF	-	TRBV15	TRBJ2-2
CATSDSDYNEQFF	-	TRBV24-1	TRBJ2-1
CASSQFRTSGSVNEQFF	-	TRBV3-1/TRBV3-2	TRBJ2-1
CASSYRLAGEQFF	-	TRBV6-2/TRBV6-3	TRBJ2-1
CAISDEDTEAFF	once	TRBV10-3	TRBJ1-1
CASSDSPGTSSNQPQHF	-	TRBV25-1	TRBJ1-5
CASSSGQVNTEAFF	-	TRBV21-1	TRBJ1-1
CASTQVPGASGRSSEQYF	-	TRBV4-1	TRBJ2-7